What follows are 15 T cell receptor beta chains derived from one specimen sequenced in a study of technical replicates of blood from several donors. Sequencing was performed with immunoSEQ multiplex PCR; in TCRdb, only in-frame clones are kept and a portion is missing. The profile shows about 14,000 clones, 80% to 90% of them singletons. Sequenced material: PBMCs. Receptor source: a human donor in good health.

The chain recombines TRBV19 with TRBJ1-3; 10 nucleotides match TRBD1. The ends lost 10 bases at V and 4 bases at J; junction bases unmatched: 7. The CDR3 loop spans 14 amino acids. Germline CDR1 LNHDA, CDR2 SQIVND (reference sequence). This CDR3 reads CATLDRGRGNTIYF. CDR3 sequence (DNA): TGTGCCACCCTTGACAGGGGGCGAGGAAACACCATATATTTT. The full variable domain, with the rest looked up from reference TRBV19 and TRBJ1-3, is DGGITQSPKYLFRKEGQNVTLSCEQNLNHDAMYWYRQDPGQGLRLIYYSQIVNDFQKGDIAEGYSVSREKKESFPLTVTSAQKNPTAFYLCATLDRGRGNTIYFGEGSWLTVV.

J is TRBJ2-1 and V is TRBV6-5, with a tentative D call TRBD1 (5 bases). CDR1 and CDR2 (germline): MNHEY, SVGAGI. The V end was cut by 6 bases, the J end by 8 bases, with 14 bases between. This CDR3 has 13 amino acids. Here the CDR3 reads CASSSSGYHEQFF. The CDR3 DNA is TGTGCCAGCAGCAGTTCAGGGTACCATGAGCAGTTCTTC.

This chain joins TRBV19 and TRBJ2-2; D gene uncertain. Germline CDR1 LNHDA, CDR2 SQIVND (reference sequence). Trimming removed 8 bases from V and 7 bases from J, with 5 bases in between. The CDR3 is 10 residues long. The CDR3 nucleotides are TGTGCCAGTGGAGACGGGGAGCTGTTTTTT. Amino acids: CASGDGELFF.

J is TRBJ1-5 and V is TRBV19; D ambiguous. The length of the CDR3 is 13 residues. V lost 3 bases and J 9 bases, leaving 12 bases between the germline ends. The germline V gene encodes CDR1 LNHDA and CDR2 SQIVND (reference sequence). The CDR3 DNA reads as TGTGCCAGTAGTATTTCAGGTTCTGGGCCCCAGCATTTT. This codes for CASSISGSGPQHF.

This clone was found once. V usage is TRBV7-2 and J usage is TRBJ2-1; maybe TRBD1 (6 bases). The CDR3 has 16 amino acids. V lost 4 bases and J lost 8, with 21 bases in between. Germline values: CDR1 SGHTA, CDR2 FQGNSA. CDR3 sequence reads: CASSSTQGLGRDEQFF. DNA for the CDR3: TGTGCCAGCAGCTCGACACAGGGATTGGGCCGGGATGAGCAGTTCTTC.

The chain employs TRBV19 and TRBJ2-2, with a weak D call TRBD2 (5 bases). CDR1 is LNHDA, CDR2 SQIVND, per germline (reference sequence). The CDR3 totals 15 residues. The V end was cut by 3 bases, the J end by 5 bases, with 13 bases between. The CDR3 DNA reads TGTGCCAGTAGTATGGTTAGGGAGTCTACCGGGGAGCTGTTTTTT. Translated: CASSMVRESTGELFF. Supplemented by reference TRBV19 and TRBJ2-2, the full variable domain reads DGGITQSPKYLFRKEGQNVTLSCEQNLNHDAMYWYRQDPGQGLRLIYYSQIVNDFQKGDIAEGYSVSREKKESFPLTVTSAQKNPTAFYLCASSMVRESTGELFFGEGSRLTVL.

The chain couples TRBV18 to TRBJ2-7, with 9 bases that match TRBD2. Trimming at V came to 4 bases and at J to 3 bases, leaving 4 bases not matched to a gene. The germline CDR1 and CDR2 sequences are KGHSH and LQKENI. The length of the CDR3 is 14 residues. CDR3: CASSQLAGVYEQYF. CDR3 in DNA: TGTGCCAGCTCACAGTTAGCGGGAGTCTACGAGCAGTACTTC.

J is TRBJ2-6 and V is TRBV5-1, with D tentatively TRBD1 (6 bases). CDR3 length equals 17 residues. V lost 4 bases and J 0 bases, leaving 14 bases between the germline ends. CDR1 is SGHRS, CDR2 YFSETQ, per germline. The CDR3 sequence is CASSAQGLGSGANVLTF. The CDR3 nucleotides read TGCGCCAGCAGCGCACAGGGCCTCGGCTCTGGGGCCAACGTCCTGACTTTC. The whole variable domain, remainder taken from reference TRBV5-1 and TRBJ2-6, is KAGVTQTPRYLIKTRGQQVTLSCSPISGHRSVSWYQQTPGQGLQFLFEYFSETQRNKGNFPGRFSGRQFSNSRSEMNVSTLELGDSALYLCASSAQGLGSGANVLTFGAGSRLTVL.

V gene TRBV2 combines with J gene TRBJ2-7, with 14 bases fitting TRBD2. Germline V gene lookup returns CDR1 SNHLY and CDR2 FYNNEI. Trimming took 8 bases from V and 3 from J; bases not matched to a gene: 9. The CDR3 is made up of 16 amino acids. The DNA for the CDR3 is TGTGCCAGCGCCGTGACCGGGACTAGCGGGAGCTACGAGCAGTACTTC. It translates to CASAVTGTSGSYEQYF.

This chain connects TRBV13 to TRBJ2-3; 14 nucleotides align to TRBD2. CDR1 and CDR2 from the germline V gene are PRHDT and FYEKMQ (reference sequence). V shed 4 bases and J 4 bases; nucleotides not matched to a gene: 4. This CDR3 is 16 amino acids long. The CDR3 loop is CASSWGGLAGADTQYF. CDR3 DNA sequence: TGTGCCAGCAGCTGGGGGGGACTAGCGGGAGCAGATACGCAGTATTTT. Together with reference TRBV13 and TRBJ2-3, the CDR3 gives the full variable domain: AAGVIQSPRHLIKEKRETATLKCYPIPRHDTVYWYQQGPGQDPQFLISFYEKMQSDKGSIPDRFSAQQFSDYHSELNMSSLELGDSALYFCASSWGGLAGADTQYFGPGTRLTVL.

The gene calls are TRBV5-6 and TRBJ2-1; 13 bases agree with TRBD2. The germline V gene encodes CDR1 SGHDT and CDR2 YYEEEE. There are 15 residues in the CDR3. J lost 10 bases, V lost 1 base, and 5 bases had no gene match. Here the CDR3 reads CASSLTSGREREQFF. CDR3 DNA: TGTGCCAGCAGCTTGACTAGCGGGAGGGAAAGAGAGCAGTTCTTC.

This chain uses TRBV9 with TRBJ1-2; the D gene is possibly TRBD1 (6 bases). The CDR3 runs 15 residues. Germline V gene sequence: CDR1 SGDLS, CDR2 YYNGEE. The ends were cut back, 0 bases at V and 2 bases at J, with 11 bases in the middle. CDR3 region: CASSVESQGNYGYTF. CDR3 in DNA: TGTGCCAGCAGCGTAGAGAGTCAGGGGAACTATGGCTACACCTTC.

This clone was observed a few times. The chain joins TRBV6-5 to TRBJ1-1, with TRBD1 matching over 7 bases. The CDR3 covers 14 residues. Germline V gene data show CDR1 as MNHEY and CDR2 as SVGAGI. V was clipped by 2 bases and J by 2 bases; unmatched bases: 2. This chain's CDR3 is CASSYGTDNTEAFF. The DNA of the CDR3 is TGTGCCAGCAGTTACGGGACAGATAACACTGAAGCTTTCTTT.

The chain couples TRBV4-2 to TRBJ1-4; unclear D gene. V lost 0 bases to trimming and J lost 7 bases, with 12 bases between them. The CDR3 has 15 residues. Germline assignment: CDR1 LGHNA and CDR2 YNFKEQ. Written as DNA, the CDR3 is TGTGCCAGCAGCCAAGAGCGGGGAAGTGGTGAAAAACTGTTTTTT. Protein product: CASSQERGSGEKLFF.

This clone was observed a single time. The genes are TRBV27 and TRBJ2-7; 12 bases match TRBD2. The germline V gene encodes CDR1 MNHEY and CDR2 SMNVEV (reference sequence). This CDR3 is 15 amino acids long. The V and J ends lost 5 bases and 3 bases, in that order; junction bases with no gene match: 5. For the CDR3, the DNA is TGTGCCAGCAGTCCGGGGACTAGCGGGTTCTACGAGCAGTACTTC. Translating it yields CASSPGTSGFYEQYF.